The T cell receptor (beta chain) under discussion was sequenced for a study of immune characterization of retroperitoneal liposarcoma. This clonotype was picked up a small number of times. The V and J ends lost 6 bases and 4 bases, in that order; junction bases with no gene match: 10. This CDR3 is 16 amino acids long. Germline V gene data show CDR1 as MNHNS and CDR2 as SASEGT. TCRdb re-derived calls from the PCR reads in MiXCR, one entry per CDR3 protein. The repertoire includes around 2,200 distinct CDR3 sequences, around 36% of them detected once, and more than 15% sits in the top ten. This rearrangement joins TRBV6-1 to TRBJ1-5, with 9 bases that match TRBD1. The sample consisted of tumor tissue. The sequence came from a male donor with retroperitoneal liposarcoma. This CDR3 is CASRDRGGGRNQPQHF. As DNA, the CDR3 is TGTGCCAGCAGGGACAGGGGAGGAGGGAGAAATCAGCCCCAGCATTTT.